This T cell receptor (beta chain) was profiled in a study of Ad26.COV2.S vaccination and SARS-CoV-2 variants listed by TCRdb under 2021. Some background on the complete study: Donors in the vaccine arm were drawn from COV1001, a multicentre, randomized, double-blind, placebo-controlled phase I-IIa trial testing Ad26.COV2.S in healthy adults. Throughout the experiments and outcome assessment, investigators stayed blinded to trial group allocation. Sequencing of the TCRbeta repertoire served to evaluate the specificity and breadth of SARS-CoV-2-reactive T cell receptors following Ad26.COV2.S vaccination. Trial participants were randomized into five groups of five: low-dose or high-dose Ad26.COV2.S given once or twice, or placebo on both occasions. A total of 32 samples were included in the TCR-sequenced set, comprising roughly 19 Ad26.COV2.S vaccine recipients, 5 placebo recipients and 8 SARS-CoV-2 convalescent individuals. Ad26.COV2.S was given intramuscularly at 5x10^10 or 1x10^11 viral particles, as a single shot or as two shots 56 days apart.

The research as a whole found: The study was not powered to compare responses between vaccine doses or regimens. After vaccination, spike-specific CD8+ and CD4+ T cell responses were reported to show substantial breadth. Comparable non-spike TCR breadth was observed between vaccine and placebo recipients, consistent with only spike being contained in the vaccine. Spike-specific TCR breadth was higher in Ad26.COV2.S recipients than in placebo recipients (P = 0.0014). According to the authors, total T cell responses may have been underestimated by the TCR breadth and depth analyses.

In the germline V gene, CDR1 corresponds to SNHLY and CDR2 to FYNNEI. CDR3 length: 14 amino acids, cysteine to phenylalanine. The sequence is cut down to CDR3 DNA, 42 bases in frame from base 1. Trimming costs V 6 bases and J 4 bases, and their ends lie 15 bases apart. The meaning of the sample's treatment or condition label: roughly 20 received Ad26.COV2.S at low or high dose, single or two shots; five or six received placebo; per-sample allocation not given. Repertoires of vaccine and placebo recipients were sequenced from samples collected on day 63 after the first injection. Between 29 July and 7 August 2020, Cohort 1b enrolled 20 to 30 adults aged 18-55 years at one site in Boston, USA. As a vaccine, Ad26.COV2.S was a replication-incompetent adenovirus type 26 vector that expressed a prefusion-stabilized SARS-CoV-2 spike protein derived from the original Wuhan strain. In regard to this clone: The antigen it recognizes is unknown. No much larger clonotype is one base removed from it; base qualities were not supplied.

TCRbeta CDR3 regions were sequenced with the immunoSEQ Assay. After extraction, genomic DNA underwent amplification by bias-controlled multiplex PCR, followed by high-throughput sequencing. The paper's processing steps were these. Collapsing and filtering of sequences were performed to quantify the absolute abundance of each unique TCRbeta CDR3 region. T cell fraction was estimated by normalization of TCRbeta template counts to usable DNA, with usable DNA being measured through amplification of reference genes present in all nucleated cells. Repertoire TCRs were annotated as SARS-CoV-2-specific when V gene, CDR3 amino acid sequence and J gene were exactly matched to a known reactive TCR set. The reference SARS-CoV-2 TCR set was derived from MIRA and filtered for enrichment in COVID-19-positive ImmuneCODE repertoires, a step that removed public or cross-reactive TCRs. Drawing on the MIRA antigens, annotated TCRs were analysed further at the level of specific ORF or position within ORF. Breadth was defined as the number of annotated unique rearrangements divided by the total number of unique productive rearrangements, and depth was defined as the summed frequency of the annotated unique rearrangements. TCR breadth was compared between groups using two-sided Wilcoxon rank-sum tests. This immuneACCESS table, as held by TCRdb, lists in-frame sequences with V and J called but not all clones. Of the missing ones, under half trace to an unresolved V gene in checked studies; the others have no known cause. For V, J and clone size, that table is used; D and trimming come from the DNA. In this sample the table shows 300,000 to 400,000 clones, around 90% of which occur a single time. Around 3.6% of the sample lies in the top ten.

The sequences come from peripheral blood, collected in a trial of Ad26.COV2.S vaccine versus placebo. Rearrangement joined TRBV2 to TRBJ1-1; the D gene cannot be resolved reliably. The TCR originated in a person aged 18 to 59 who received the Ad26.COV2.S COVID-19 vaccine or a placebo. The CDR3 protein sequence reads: CASRPDELSTEAFF. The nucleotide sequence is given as TGTGCCAGCAGGCCGGACGAGCTGAGCACTGAAGCTTTCTTT.